Detailed here is one T cell receptor beta chain. CDR1 and CDR2 from the germline V gene are SGHAT and FQNNGV. This CDR3 spans 15 amino acids. Trimming shortened V by 1 base and J by 6 bases, and 13 bases separated the two germline ends. The sample comes from a study of blood T cell repertoires in COVID-19. Turning to the study itself: Specimens from acute and convalescent COVID-19 originated in the United States, Italy and Spain. Nucleic acid was either cDNA or gDNA, and it came from T cells, B-cell-depleted T cells, or PBMCs.

Sequenced by immunoSEQ multiplex PCR; TCRdb stores in-frame clones only, minus some. Here the sample spans about 200,000 clones, about 85% being singletons. Patients from Seattle were sampled longitudinally, starting during active infection. This clonotype was obtained from a woman aged 50 to 60 with COVID-19, enrolled during active disease. Sequencing input: peripheral blood. The chain carries TRBV11-2 and TRBJ2-1, with D tentatively TRBD2 (7 bases). Here the CDR3 reads CASSLVGGQFNEQFF. Here the CDR3 DNA reads TGTGCCAGCAGCTTAGTCGGGGGGCAATTCAATGAGCAGTTCTTC.